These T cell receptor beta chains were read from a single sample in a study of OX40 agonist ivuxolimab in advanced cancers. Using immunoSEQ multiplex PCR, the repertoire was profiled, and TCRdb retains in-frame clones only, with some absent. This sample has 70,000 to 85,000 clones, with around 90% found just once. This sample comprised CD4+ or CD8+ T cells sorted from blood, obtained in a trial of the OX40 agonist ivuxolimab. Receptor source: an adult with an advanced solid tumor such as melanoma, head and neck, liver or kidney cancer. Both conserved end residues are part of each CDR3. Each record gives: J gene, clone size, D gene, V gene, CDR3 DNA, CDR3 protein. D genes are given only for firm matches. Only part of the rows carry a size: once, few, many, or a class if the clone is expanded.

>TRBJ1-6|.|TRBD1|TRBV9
TGTGCCAGCAGCGCTCAGACAGGGTTGGGTTCACCCCTCCACTTT
CASSAQTGLGSPLHF
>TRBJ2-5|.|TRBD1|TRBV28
TGTGCCAGCACCACGTCCGGGACAGGGGGAGAGACCCAGTACTTC
CASTTSGTGGETQYF
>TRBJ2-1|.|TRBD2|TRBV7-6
TGTGCCAGCAGTCATTCGGGACTAGCGTCGAATGAGCAGTTCTTC
CASSHSGLASNEQFF
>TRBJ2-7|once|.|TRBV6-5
TGTGCCAGCAGTTACCTTAACGAGCAGTACTTC
CASSYLNEQYF
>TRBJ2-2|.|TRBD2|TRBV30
TGTGCCTGGGCCCTAGCGGGAGCGAACGGGGAGCTGTTTTTT
CAWALAGANGELFF
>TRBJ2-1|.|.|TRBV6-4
TGTGCCAGCAGTCTGGAGGATGGGAGTCACAATGAGCAGTTCTTC
CASSLEDGSHNEQFF
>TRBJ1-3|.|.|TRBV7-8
TGTGCCAGCAGCTTAGGGGCCGTTACAGATCCCTCTGGAAACACCATATATTTT
CASSLGAVTDPSGNTIYF
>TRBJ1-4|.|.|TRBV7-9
TGTGCCAGCAGCGGCAGGGAGGGGTTTGGTGAAAAACTGTTTTTT
CASSGREGFGEKLFF
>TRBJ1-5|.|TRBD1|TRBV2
TGTGCCAGCAGCTACGACAGGGAGGGTGGCAATCAGCCCCAGCATTTT
CASSYDREGGNQPQHF
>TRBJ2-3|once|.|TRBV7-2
TGTGCCAGCTTAGCCCAAGGGGGGGCTACAGATACGCAGTATTTT
CASLAQGGATDTQYF
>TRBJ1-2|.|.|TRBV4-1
TGCGCCAGCAGCAGGGACTGGGGGCCTTATGGCTACACCTTC
CASSRDWGPYGYTF
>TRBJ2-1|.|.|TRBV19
TGTGCCAGTAGTATCAAACTAGGAGTTGAGCAGTTCTTC
CASSIKLGVEQFF
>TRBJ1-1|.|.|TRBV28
TGTGCCAGCAGTTCCTTTTCGGTTAACACTGAAGCTTTCTTT
CASSSFSVNTEAFF
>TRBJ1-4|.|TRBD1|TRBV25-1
TGTGCCAGCAGTGGATCCGGGACAGGGGCTGAAAAACTGTTTTTT
CASSGSGTGAEKLFF
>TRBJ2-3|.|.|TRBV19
TGTGCCAGTAGTAACCCTCAGGGGAGGACAGATACGCAGTATTTT
CASSNPQGRTDTQYF
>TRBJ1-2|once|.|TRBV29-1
TGCAGCGTTGTGTCGATGGGCAGGTCCATCTATGGCTACACCTTC
CSVVSMGRSIYGYTF
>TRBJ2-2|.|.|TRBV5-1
TGCGCCAGCAGCTTTGAAGGGGGAACCGGGGAGCTGTTTTTT
CASSFEGGTGELFF
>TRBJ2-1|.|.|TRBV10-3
TGTGCCATCAGTGCGGCGTCTGAGCAGTTCTTC
CAISAASEQFF
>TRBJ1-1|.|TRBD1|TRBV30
TGTGCCTCCCTCGGACAGGAGAACACTGAAGCTTTCTTT
CASLGQENTEAFF
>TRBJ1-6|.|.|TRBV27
TGTGCCAGCAGTCAGAGGAATTCACCCCTCCACTTT
CASSQRNSPLHF
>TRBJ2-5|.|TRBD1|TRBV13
TGTGCCACCAACGGCCAGGGACAGGGGAAAGAGACCCAGTACTTC
CATNGQGQGKETQYF
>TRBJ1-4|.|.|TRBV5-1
TGCGCCAGCAGCAATACAGGAGGGGATGAAAAACTGTTTTTT
CASSNTGGDEKLFF
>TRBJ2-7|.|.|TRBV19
TGTGCCAGTAGTATTTGGATGGACTCTTACAGCCCCTACGAGCAGTACTTC
CASSIWMDSYSPYEQYF
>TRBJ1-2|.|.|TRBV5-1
TGCGCCAGCAGCCTGAGGACTAGGAACTATGGCTACACCTTC
CASSLRTRNYGYTF
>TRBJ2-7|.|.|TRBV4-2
TGTGCCAGCAGCCTCCCCGGGGGCAGGTACGAGCAGTACTTC
CASSLPGGRYEQYF
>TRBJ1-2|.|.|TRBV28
TGTGCCAGCCGAACTCCCTTGACCCCCTATGGCTACACCTTC
CASRTPLTPYGYTF
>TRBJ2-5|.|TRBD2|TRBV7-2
TGTGCCAGCAGGATAGGGCTAGCGGGACAAGAGACCCAGTACTTC
CASRIGLAGQETQYF
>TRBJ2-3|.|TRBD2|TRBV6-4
TGTGCCAGCAGGACGGGAAGCGGGGGGGGTCAGGATACGCAGTATTTT
CASRTGSGGGQDTQYF
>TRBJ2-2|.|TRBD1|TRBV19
TGTGCCAGTAGAAGGCATGGGACAGTCGGGTTGGGCGGGGAGCTGTTTTTT
CASRRHGTVGLGGELFF
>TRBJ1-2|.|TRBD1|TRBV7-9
TGTGCCAGCAGCTACTCCGGGACAGTTTCCTATGGCTACACCTTC
CASSYSGTVSYGYTF
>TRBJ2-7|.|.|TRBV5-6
TGTGCCAGCAGCTTGGCGGCAGTCCCCGAGCAGTACTTC
CASSLAAVPEQYF
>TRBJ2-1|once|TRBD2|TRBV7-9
TGTGCCAGCAGCTTAGTTAGCGGGGGCCTGAACAATGAGCAGTTCTTC
CASSLVSGGLNNEQFF
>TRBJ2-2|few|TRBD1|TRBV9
TGTGCCAGCAGCGTGATTGGACAGGCTGCCGGGGAGCTGTTTTTT
CASSVIGQAAGELFF
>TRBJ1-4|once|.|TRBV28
TGTGCCAGCAGTCCAAGGGTTGAAAAACTGTTTTTT
CASSPRVEKLFF
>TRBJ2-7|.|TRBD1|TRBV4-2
TGTGCCAGCAGCCAAGCAGCCGGGACAGGGGTCTACGAGCAGTACTTC
CASSQAAGTGVYEQYF
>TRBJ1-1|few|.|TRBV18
TGTGCCAGCTCAACGGGGGGGTCCGACGCTTTCTTT
CASSTGGSDAFF